This TCR beta chain came from a study of shared clonotypes between healthy human individuals. Each cell subset's genomic DNA was divided evenly among several immunoSEQ plates. Some clones are missing from TCRdb's copy, which holds only in-frame ones; the method was immunoSEQ multiplex PCR. The sample lists over a million clones; around 98.5% were seen once. The CDR3 runs to 16 residues. Germline V gene sequence: CDR1 MNHEY, CDR2 SMNVEV (reference sequence). Trimming took off 6 bases at V and 1 base at J, with 13 bases between the two ends. All participating donors were Caucasian adults from Nashville, Tennessee.

The sample was naive CD4+ T cells sorted from blood. Subset described: CD45RA+ positively selected. This chain connects TRBV27 to TRBJ2-6, with D unresolved. The TCR sequence derives from a young man in good health. CDR3 protein: CASSPHFLSGANVLTF. CDR3 nucleotides: TGTGCCAGCAGCCCCCATTTCCTGTCTGGGGCCAACGTCCTGACTTTC.